This paragraph reports one TCR beta chain. Assay used: immunoSEQ multiplex PCR; TCRdb lists only in-frame clones, some missing. The sample lists hundreds of thousands of clones; approximately 89% were seen once. This entry comes from a study of shared T cell receptors in the human thymus. Per the germline V gene, CDR1 is SQVTM and CDR2 is ANQGSEA. V lost 2 bases to trimming and J lost 1 base, with 13 bases between them. The CDR3 totals 15 residues. This sample also belongs to another study, concerning human thymus T cells. From that second work: Highly overlapping thymic repertoires in unrelated individuals were reported by related research.

Sequencing input: thymocytes. This clonotype originated in a boy under two years old with a congenital heart defect. The rearrangement uses TRBV29-1 and TRBJ2-3; TRBD2 might be the D (6 bases). The DNA of the CDR3 is TGCAGCGTTGAATTCCGGGGAGGAGGCACAGATACGCAGTATTTT. This translates into CSVEFRGGGTDTQYF.